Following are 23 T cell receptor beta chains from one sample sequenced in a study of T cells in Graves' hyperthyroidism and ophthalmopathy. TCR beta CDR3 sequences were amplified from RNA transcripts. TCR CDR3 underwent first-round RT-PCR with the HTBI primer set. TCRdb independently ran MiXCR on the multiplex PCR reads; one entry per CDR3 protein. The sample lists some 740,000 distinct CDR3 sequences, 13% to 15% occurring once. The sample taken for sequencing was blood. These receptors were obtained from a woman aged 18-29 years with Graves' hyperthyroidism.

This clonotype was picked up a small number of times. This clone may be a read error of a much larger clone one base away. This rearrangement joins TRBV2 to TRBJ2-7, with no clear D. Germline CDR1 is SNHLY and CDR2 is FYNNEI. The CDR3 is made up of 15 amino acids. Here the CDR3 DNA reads TGTGCCGGCAGTGAGAGACTCCCAGCCTCCTACGAGCAGTACTTC. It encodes CAGSERLPASYEQYF.

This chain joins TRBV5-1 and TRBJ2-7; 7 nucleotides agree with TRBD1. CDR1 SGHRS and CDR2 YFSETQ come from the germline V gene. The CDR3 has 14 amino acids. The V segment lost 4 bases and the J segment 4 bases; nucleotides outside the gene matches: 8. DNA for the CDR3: TGCGCCAGCAGCACCCTCCCGGGACAGTACGAGCAGTACTTC. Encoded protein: CASSTLPGQYEQYF.

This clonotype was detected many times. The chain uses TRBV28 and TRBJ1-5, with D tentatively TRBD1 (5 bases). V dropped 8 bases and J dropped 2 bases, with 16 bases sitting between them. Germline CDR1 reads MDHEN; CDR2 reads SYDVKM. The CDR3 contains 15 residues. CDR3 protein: CASGSIGAGNQPQHF. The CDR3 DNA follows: TGTGCCAGCGGGTCTATCGGGGCGGGCAATCAGCCCCAGCATTTT.

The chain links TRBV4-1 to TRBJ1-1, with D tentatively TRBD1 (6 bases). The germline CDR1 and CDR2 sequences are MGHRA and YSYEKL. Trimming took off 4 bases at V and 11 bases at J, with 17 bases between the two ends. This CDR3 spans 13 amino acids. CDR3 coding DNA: TGCGCCAGCAGCCCGTGGGGCTCGAGGGGGGCTTTCTTT. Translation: CASSPWGSRGAFF.

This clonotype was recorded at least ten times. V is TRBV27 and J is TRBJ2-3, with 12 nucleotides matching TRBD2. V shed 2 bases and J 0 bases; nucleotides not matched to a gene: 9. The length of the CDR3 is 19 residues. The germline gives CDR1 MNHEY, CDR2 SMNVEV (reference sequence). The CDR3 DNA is TGTGCCAGCAGTTTAAGACTAGCGGGAGTCCGGGGGAGCACAGATACGCAGTATTTT. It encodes CASSLRLAGVRGSTDTQYF.

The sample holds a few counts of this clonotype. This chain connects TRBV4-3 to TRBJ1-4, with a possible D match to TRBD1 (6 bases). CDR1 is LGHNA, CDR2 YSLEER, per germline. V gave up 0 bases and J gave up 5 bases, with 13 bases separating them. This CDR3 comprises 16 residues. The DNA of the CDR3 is TGCGCCAGCAGCCAAGATCGAGGGGGGGAAAATGAAAAACTGTTTTTT. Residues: CASSQDRGGENEKLFF.

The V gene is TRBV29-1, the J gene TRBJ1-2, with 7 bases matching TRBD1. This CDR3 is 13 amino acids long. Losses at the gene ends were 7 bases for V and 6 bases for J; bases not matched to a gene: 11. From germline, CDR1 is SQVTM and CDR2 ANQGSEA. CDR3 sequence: CSALQGGGDGYTF. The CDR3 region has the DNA TGCAGCGCCCTGCAGGGGGGGGGCGATGGCTACACCTTC.

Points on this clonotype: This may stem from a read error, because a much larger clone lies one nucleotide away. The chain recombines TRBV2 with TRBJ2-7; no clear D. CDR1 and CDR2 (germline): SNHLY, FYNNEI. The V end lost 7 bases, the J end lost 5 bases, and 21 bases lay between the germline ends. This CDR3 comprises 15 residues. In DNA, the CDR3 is TGTGCCAGCACCTTGATCCAGGACCCGCGAGACGAGCAGTACTTC. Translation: CASTLIQDPRDEQYF.

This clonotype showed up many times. CDR3 in amino acids: CASSPGDATDTQYF. DNA of the CDR3: TGTGCCAGCAGTCCGGGGGACGCCACAGATACGCAGTATTTT. The genes are TRBV28 and TRBJ2-3; tentatively, D is TRBD2 (6 bases). The CDR3 is made up of 14 amino acids. V was trimmed by 5 bases and J by 2 bases, leaving 11 bases between them. Per germline, CDR1 MDHEN and CDR2 SYDVKM.

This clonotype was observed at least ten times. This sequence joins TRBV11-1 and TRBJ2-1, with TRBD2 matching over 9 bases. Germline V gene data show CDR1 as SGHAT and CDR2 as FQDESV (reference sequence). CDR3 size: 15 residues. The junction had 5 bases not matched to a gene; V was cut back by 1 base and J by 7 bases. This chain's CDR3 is CASSLGTSAGNEQFF. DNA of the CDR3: TGTGCCAGCAGCTTAGGGACTAGCGCTGGGAATGAGCAGTTCTTC.

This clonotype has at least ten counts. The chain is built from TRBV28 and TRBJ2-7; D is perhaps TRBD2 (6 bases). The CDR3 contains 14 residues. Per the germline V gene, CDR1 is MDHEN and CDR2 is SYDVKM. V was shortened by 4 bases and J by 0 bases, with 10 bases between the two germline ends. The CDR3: CASSSWDFSYEQYF. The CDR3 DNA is TGTGCCAGCAGTTCCTGGGACTTCTCCTACGAGCAGTACTTC.

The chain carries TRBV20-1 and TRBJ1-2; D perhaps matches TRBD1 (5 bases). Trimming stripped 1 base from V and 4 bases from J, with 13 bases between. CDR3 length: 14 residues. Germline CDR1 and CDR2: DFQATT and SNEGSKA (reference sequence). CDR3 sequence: CSARVGGTPYGYTF. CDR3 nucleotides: TGCAGTGCTAGAGTTGGCGGGACTCCCTATGGCTACACCTTC.

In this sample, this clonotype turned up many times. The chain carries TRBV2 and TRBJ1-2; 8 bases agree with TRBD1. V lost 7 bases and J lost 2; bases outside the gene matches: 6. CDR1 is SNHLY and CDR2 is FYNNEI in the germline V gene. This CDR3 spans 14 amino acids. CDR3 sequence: CASTVRGRNYGYTF. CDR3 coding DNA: TGTGCCAGCACTGTCAGGGGGCGGAACTATGGCTACACCTTC.

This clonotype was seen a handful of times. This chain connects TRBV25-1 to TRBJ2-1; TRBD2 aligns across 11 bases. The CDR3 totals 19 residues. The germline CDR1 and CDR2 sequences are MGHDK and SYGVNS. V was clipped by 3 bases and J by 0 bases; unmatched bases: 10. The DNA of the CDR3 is TGTGCCAGCAGTGAGCCTTCCTGGACTAGCGGGTCCTCCTACAATGAGCAGTTCTTC. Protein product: CASSEPSWTSGSSYNEQFF.

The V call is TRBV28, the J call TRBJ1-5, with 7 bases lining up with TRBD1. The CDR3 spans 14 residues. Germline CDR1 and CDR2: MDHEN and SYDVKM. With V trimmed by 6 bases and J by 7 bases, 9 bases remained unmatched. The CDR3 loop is CASRRGGGYQPQHF. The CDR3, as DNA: TGTGCCAGCAGGCGGGGAGGGGGCTACCAGCCCCAGCATTTT. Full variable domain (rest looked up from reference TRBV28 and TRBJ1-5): DVKVTQSSRYLVKRTGEKVFLECVQDMDHENMFWYRQDPGLGLRLIYFSYDVKMKEKGDIPEGYSVSREKKERFSLILESASTNQTSMYLCASRRGGGYQPQHFGDGTRLSIL.

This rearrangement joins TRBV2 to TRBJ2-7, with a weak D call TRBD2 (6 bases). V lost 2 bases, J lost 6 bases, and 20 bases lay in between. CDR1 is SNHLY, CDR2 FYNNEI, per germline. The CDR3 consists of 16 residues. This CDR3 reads CASSESPLRGTGEQYF. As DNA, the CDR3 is TGTGCCAGCAGTGAATCCCCCCTCCGGGGGACCGGCGAGCAGTACTTC.

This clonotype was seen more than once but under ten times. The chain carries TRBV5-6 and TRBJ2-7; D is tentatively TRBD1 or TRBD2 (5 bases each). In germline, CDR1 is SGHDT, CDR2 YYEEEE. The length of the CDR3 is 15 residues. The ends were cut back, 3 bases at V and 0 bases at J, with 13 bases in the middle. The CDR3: CASSSRRGRSYEQYF. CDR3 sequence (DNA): TGTGCCAGCAGCTCCCGAAGGGGACGCTCCTACGAGCAGTACTTC.

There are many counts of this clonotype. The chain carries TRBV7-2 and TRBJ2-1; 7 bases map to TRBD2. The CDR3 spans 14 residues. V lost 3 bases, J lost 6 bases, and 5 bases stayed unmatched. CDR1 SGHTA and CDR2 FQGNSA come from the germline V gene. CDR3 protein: CASSFGRSGNEQFF. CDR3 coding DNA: TGTGCCAGCAGCTTCGGGAGGTCGGGCAATGAGCAGTTCTTC.

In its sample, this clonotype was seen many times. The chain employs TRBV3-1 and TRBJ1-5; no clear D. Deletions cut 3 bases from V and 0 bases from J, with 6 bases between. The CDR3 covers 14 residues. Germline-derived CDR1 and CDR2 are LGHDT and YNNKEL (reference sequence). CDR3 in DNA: TGTGCCAGCAGCCAGGCATATAGCAATCAGCCCCAGCATTTT. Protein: CASSQAYSNQPQHF. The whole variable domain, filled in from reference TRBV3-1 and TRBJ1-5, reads DTAVSQTPKYLVTQMGNDKSIKCEQNLGHDTMYWYKQDSKKFLKIMFSYNNKELIINETVPNRFSPKSPDKAHLNLHINSLELGDSAVYFCASSQAYSNQPQHFGDGTRLSIL.

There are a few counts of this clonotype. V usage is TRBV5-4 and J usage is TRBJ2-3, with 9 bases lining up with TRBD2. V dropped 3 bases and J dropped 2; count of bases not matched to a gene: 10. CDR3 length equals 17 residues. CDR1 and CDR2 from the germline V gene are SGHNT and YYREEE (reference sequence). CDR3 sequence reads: CASSSPLAGADTDTQYF. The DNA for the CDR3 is TGTGCCAGCAGCTCCCCTTTAGCGGGGGCAGACACAGATACGCAGTATTTT.

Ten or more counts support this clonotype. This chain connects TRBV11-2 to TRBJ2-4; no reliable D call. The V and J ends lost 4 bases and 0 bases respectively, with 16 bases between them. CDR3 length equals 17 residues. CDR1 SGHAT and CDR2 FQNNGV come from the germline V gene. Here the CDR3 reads CASSSGLVGLAKNIQYF. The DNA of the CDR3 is TGTGCCAGCAGCTCCGGGCTTGTGGGGTTAGCCAAAAACATTCAGTACTTC.

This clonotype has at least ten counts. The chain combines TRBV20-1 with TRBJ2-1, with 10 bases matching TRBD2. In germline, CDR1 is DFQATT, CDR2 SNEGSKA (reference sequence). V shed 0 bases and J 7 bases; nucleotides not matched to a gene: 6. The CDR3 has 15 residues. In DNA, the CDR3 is TGCAGTGCTAGAGAGCTAGCGGGAGAGTCAAATGAGCAGTTCTTC. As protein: CSARELAGESNEQFF.

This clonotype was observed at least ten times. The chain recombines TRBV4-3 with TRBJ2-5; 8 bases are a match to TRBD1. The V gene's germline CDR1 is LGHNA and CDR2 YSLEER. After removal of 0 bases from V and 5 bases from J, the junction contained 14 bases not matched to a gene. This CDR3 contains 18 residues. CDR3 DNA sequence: TGCGCCAGCAGCCAAGAAGCCCAAAGAGCAGGGGGCGACGAGACCCAGTACTTC. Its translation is CASSQEAQRAGGDETQYF.